The T cell receptor beta chain described here comes from a study of T cell responses to AZD1222 COVID-19 vaccine. This CDR3 comprises 15 residues. The ends were cut back, 10 bases at V and 4 bases at J, with 23 bases in the middle. Germline CDR1 and CDR2: SGHTS and YDEGEE. Libraries were prepared by immunoSEQ multiplex PCR; TCRdb keeps only in-frame clonotypes and omits some of them. The sample has about 120,000 clones, roughly 89% seen once. This receptor was identified in an adult in good health. The rearrangement joins TRBV5-8 to TRBJ1-2; no definite D call. Sequenced material: peripheral blood, taken on day 0 of AZD1222 vaccination. CDR3: CAGSRHPTTGYGYTF. The CDR3 DNA sequence: TGTGCCGGGTCCCGACACCCCACAACTGGCTATGGCTACACCTTC.